Detailed here is one T cell receptor (beta chain). This specimen comes from a study of cytomegalovirus exposure and HLA in healthy donors. PCR involved 60 Vbeta and 13 Jbeta primers. The repertoire was sequenced with immunoSEQ multiplex PCR; TCRdb's copy has only in-frame clones and lacks some. This table has 140,000 or so clones, about 72% appearing once. Germline CDR1 SGDLS, CDR2 YYNGEE. The CDR3 runs 16 residues. Trimming cost V 3 bases and J 7 bases, with 23 bases left between them. The receptor comes from a man aged 40-50 years in good health and CMV-seronegative. Source material: PBMCs. The gene calls are TRBV9 and TRBJ2-7, with D possibly TRBD2 on 6 matching bases. CDR3 protein: CASSAEGPILGEEQYF. The CDR3 DNA reads as TGTGCCAGCAGCGCGGAGGGACCTATACTAGGTGAGGAGCAGTACTTC.